A single T cell receptor beta chain is shown here with its context. The antigen remains undetermined. Germline is not matched at one junction end, which may reflect a read error. TCRdb independently ran MiXCR on the 5' RACE reads; one entry per CDR3 protein. Among about 350,000 distinct CDR3 sequences listed, around 28% were seen once. The data are from a study of T-cell memory formation after mild COVID-19. Overall study context: For the most part, TCR clusters were specific to one donor. Study-level results: Later expanders leaned toward CD4+, whereas clones contracting from day 15 to 85 were balanced CD4/CD8. CD8+ contracting clones occupied EMRA, while CD4+ ones occupied mainly CM and EM.

The source is an adult woman who had mild COVID-19 (a few samples of this study predate the infection). Cell type and time point are not known. Sample: PBMCs or a T cell subset sorted from them (not recorded which).

CDR3 amino acids: CASSDRDRGFSF. The CDR3 DNA sequence: TGTGCCAGCAGCGACCGGGACAGGGGGTTCTCCTTC. The chain uses TRBV7-6 and TRBJ2-1; 11 bases agree with TRBD1. This CDR3 comprises 12 residues. Per germline, CDR1 SGHVS and CDR2 FNYEAQ.